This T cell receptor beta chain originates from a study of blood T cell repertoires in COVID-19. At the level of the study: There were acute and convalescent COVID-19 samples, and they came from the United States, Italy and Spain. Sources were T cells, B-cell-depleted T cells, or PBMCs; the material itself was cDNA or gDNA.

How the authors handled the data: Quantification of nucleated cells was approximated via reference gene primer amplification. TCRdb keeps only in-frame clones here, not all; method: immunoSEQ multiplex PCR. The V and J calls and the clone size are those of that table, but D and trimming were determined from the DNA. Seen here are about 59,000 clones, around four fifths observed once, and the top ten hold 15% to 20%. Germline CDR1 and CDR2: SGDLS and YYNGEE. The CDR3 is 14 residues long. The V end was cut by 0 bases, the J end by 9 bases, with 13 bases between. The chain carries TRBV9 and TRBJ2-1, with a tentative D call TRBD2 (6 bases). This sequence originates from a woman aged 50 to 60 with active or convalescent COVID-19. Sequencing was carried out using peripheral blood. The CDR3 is CASSVVPDSGEQFF. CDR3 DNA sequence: TGTGCCAGCAGCGTAGTACCAGATAGCGGTGAGCAGTTCTTC.